A selection of T cell receptor beta chains follows, all from one sample in a study of shared clonotypes between healthy human individuals. Clones were sequenced by immunoSEQ multiplex PCR, and TCRdb holds only the in-frame ones, with some missing. The table includes 1,100,000 or so clones, around 78% detected once. The specimen sequenced was memory CD4+ T cells from PBMCs. The source of these receptors is a man aged 18 to 30 in good health. Some clones in this sample may be carry-over from other donors' samples. Each CDR3 is given with its conserved first and last residue. D genes are given only for firm matches. Some rows mark clone size as missing; the rest say once, few, many or name a class of expanded clone.

cdr3_nt cdr3_aa d_call clone_size cdr3_length j_call v_call
TGTGCCACCAGCTCTCGCCGGGACAGGGGGTCCTACGAGCAGTACTTC CATSSRRDRGSYEQYF TRBD1 NA 16 TRBJ2-7 TRBV15
TGTGCCACCAGCAGAGGTTTCAGGGGAGCGAACACCGGGGAGCTGTTTTTT CATSRGFRGANTGELFF NA NA 17 TRBJ2-2 TRBV15
TGTGCCAGCAGCCAAGAAAGCACAGGGGCGAACACCGGGGAGCTGTTTTTT CASSQESTGANTGELFF TRBD1 NA 17 TRBJ2-2 TRBV4-2
TGTGCCAGCAACTTTAAGCGGGACACCGGGGAGCTGTTTTTT CASNFKRDTGELFF NA NA 14 TRBJ2-2 TRBV11-2
TGTGCCTGGGAGGCAGGGAACTATGGCTACACCTTC CAWEAGNYGYTF NA NA 12 TRBJ1-2 TRBV7-9
TGCGCCAGCAGCCAACCTCAGCTAGCCAAAAACATTCAGTACTTC CASSQPQLAKNIQYF NA few 15 TRBJ2-4 TRBV4-1
TGCGCCAGCAGCCAACTACTGGGACTAGCGGGAGGGAATCGTAACACCGGGGAGCTGTTTTTT CASSQLLGLAGGNRNTGELFF TRBD2 NA 21 TRBJ2-2 TRBV4-3
TGTGCCAGCAGCTCTTGGACAGATGAGACCCAGTACTTC CASSSWTDETQYF NA NA 13 TRBJ2-5 TRBV5-6
TGTGCCAGGATCGAGAGGGGGGGAGGTCAGCCCCAGCATTTT CARIERGGGQPQHF NA NA 14 TRBJ1-5 TRBV27
TGTGCCAGCAGTGAAGCCTGGGGCGGAACCCAGTACTTC CASSEAWGGTQYF NA NA 13 TRBJ2-5 TRBV25-1
TGTGCCAGCAGCCAAGATCCCAGGGGGGGCACAGATACGCAGTATTTT CASSQDPRGGTDTQYF NA NA 16 TRBJ2-3 TRBV4-2
TGCAGTGCTAGTACTGGGTTCGCTTTCTTT CSASTGFAFF NA NA 10 TRBJ1-1 TRBV20-1
TGTGCCAGCAGCCGCAGATTTGTGGCAGGAAGGATGGGCTACGAGCAGTACTTC CASSRRFVAGRMGYEQYF NA once 18 TRBJ2-7 TRBV7-8
TGTGCCAGCAGGCTTCGGGACGTAGCGGCAACTAATGAAAAACTGTTTTTT CASRLRDVAATNEKLFF NA NA 17 TRBJ1-4 TRBV6-8